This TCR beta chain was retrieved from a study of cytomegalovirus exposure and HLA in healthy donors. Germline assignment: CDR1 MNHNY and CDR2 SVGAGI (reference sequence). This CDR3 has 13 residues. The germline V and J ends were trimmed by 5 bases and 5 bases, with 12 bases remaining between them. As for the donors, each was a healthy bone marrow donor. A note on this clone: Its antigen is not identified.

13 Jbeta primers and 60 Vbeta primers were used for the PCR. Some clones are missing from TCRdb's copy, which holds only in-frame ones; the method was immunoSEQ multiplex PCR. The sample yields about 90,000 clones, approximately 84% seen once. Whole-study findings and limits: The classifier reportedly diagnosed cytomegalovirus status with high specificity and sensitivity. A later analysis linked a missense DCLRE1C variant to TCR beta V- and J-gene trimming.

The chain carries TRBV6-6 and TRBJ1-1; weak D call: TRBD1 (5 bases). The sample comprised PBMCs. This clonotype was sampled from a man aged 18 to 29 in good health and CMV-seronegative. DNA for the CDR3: TGTGCCAGCAGTCCCTCAGGGAAGACTGAAGCTTTCTTT. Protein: CASSPSGKTEAFF.